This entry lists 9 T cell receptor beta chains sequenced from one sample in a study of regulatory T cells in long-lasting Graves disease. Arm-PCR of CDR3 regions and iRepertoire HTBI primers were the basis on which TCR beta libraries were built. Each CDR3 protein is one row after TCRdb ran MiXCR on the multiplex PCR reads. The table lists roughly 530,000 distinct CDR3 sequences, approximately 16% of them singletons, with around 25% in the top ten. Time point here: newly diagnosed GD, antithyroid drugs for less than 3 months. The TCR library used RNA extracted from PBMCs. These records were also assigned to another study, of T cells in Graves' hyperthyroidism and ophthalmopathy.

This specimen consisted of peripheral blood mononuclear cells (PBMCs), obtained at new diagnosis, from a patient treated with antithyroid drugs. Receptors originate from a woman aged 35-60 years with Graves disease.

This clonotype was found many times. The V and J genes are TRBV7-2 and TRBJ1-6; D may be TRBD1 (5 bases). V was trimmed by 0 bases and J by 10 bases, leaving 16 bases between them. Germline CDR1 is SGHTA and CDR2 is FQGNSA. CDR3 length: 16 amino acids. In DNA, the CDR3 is TGTGCCAGCAGCTTAGCGTGGGTAGGTGGGGGATCACCCCTCCACTTT. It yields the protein CASSLAWVGGGSPLHF.

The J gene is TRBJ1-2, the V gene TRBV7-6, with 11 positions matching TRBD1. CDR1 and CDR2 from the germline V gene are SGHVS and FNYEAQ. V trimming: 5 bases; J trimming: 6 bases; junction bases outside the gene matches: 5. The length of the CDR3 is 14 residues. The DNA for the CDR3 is TGTGCCAGCAGCACCAGGACAGGGGGCGATGGCTACACCTTC. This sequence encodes CASSTRTGGDGYTF.

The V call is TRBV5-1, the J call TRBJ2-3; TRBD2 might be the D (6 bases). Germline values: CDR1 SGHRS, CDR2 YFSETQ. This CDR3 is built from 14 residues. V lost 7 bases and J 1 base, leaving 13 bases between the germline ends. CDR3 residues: CASSGGLGTDTQYF. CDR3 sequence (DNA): TGCGCCAGCTCCGGGGGTTTGGGCACAGATACGCAGTATTTT.

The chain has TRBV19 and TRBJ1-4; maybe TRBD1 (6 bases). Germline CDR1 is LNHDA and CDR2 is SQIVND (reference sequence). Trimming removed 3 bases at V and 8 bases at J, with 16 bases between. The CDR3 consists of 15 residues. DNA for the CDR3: TGTGCCAGTAGTATGATGGGGGCAGGAGGGGAAAAACTGTTTTTT. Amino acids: CASSMMGAGGEKLFF.

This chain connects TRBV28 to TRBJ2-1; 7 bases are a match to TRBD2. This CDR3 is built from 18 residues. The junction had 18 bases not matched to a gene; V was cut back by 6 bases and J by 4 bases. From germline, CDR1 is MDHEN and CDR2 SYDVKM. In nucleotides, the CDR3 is TGTGCCAGCAGCCAAGGCCCAGGTTCTGGCGGGGGATACAATGAGCAGTTCTTC. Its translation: CASSQGPGSGGGYNEQFF.

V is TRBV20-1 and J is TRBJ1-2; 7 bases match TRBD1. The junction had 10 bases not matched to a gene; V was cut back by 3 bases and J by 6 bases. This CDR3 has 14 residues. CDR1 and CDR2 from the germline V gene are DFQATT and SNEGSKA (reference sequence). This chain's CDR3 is CSASPGTATDGYTF. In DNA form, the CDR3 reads TGCAGTGCTAGCCCCGGGACAGCTACAGATGGCTACACCTTC.

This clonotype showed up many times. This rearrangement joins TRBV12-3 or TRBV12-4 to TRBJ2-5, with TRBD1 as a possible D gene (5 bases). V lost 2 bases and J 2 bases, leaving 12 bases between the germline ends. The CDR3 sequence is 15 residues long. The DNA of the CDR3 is TGTGCCAGCAGTTTACGGGCAGGGCAACAAGAGACCCAGTACTTC. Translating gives CASSLRAGQQETQYF.

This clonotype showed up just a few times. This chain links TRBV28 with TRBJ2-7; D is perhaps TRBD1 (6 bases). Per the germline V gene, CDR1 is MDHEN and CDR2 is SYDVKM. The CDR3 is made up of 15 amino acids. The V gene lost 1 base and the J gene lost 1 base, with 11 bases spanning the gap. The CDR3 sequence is CASSLSGTSSYEQYF. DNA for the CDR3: TGTGCCAGCAGTTTATCTGGGACATCATCCTACGAGCAGTACTTC.

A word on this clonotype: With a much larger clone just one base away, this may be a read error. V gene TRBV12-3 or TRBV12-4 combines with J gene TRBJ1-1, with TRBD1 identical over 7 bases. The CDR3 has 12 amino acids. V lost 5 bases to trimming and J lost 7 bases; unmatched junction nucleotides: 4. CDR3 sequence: CASSRDRIEAFF. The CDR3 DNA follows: TGTGCCAGCAGTCGGGACAGAATTGAAGCTTTCTTT.